This is a list of T cell receptor beta chains from one sample in a study of T cell responses to AZD1222 COVID-19 vaccine. Measured with immunoSEQ multiplex PCR; TCRdb has only the in-frame clones, and not every one. The sample yields around 19,000 clones, roughly 90% seen once. The sample was peripheral blood, taken 28 days after the second AZD1222 dose. Source of these receptors: an adult who received the AZD1222 COVID-19 vaccine. Both conserved end residues are part of each CDR3. The D gene is left open where the match is weak. Rows may omit the clone size; those that give it use once, few, many or a size class.

d_gene,j_gene,abundance,v_gene,CDR3nt,CDR3aa
-,TRBJ2-3,-,TRBV20-1,TGCAGTGCCGAGGACGATACGCAGTATTTT,CSAEDDTQYF
-,TRBJ1-6,-,TRBV19,TGTGCCAGTAGTATGTCTGTGGGGGTCTCCTATAATTCACCCCTCCACTTT,CASSMSVGVSYNSPLHF
TRBD2,TRBJ2-7,-,TRBV7-8,TGTGCCAGCAGCCTATTCCAGACTAGCGGGACTATCCACGAGCAGTACTTC,CASSLFQTSGTIHEQYF
-,TRBJ2-6,-,TRBV18,TGTGCCAGCTCACCGGGACTGCCCCAATCTGGGGCCAACGTCCTGACTTTC,CASSPGLPQSGANVLTF
-,TRBJ1-6,-,TRBV19,TGTGCCAGTACTAACTCCTATAATTCACCCCTCCACTTT,CASTNSYNSPLHF
-,TRBJ2-1,once,TRBV15,TGTGCCACCAGCAGACGTCTCGGGGGGCGCATAAATGAGCAGTTCTTC,CATSRRLGGRINEQFF
TRBD1,TRBJ1-1,-,TRBV13,TGTGCCAGCAGCTTCTCCGGGACAGGGATGAGTGAAGCTTTCTTT,CASSFSGTGMSEAFF
-,TRBJ2-7,-,TRBV6-5,TGTGCCAGCCTCCGGGACGAGTTTTCCTACGAGCAGTACTTC,CASLRDEFSYEQYF
TRBD1,TRBJ2-5,-,TRBV2,TGTGCCAGCGTCACAGGGGGAGAGACCCAGTACTTC,CASVTGGETQYF
TRBD2,TRBJ2-1,-,TRBV29-1,TGCAGCGGCTACGGCGGGGGGGCCAATGAGCAGTTCTTC,CSGYGGGANEQFF
-,TRBJ2-1,-,TRBV5-1,TGCGCCAGCAGCTTGGCCCGGGGATACAATGAGCAGTTCTTC,CASSLARGYNEQFF
-,TRBJ2-3,-,TRBV11-2,TGTGCCAGCAGCTTAGTTTGGGCCGGGAGTCCTGCAGATACGCAGTATTTT,CASSLVWAGSPADTQYF
-,TRBJ2-3,-,TRBV19,TGTGCCAGTACCGGGGACATCGACACAGATACGCAGTATTTT,CASTGDIDTDTQYF
-,TRBJ2-5,-,TRBV24-1,TGTGCCACCAGGGCGGGGGCAGGGGGTGAAGAGACCCAGTACTTC,CATRAGAGGEETQYF
-,TRBJ2-1,-,TRBV3-1/TRBV3-2,TGTGCCAGCAGCCAAGACCTCACGTACAATGAGCAGTTCTTC,CASSQDLTYNEQFF
-,TRBJ1-1,-,TRBV5-1,TGCGCCAGCAGCCGACTGGCAGGGTTGCCCGAGAACACTGAAGCTTTCTTT,CASSRLAGLPENTEAFF
-,TRBJ2-2,-,TRBV7-2,TGTGCCAGCAGCTTAGCGGGGGGGAACACCGGGGAGCTGTTTTTT,CASSLAGGNTGELFF
TRBD1,TRBJ1-2,-,TRBV28,TGTGCCAGCAGTTTATTCCAGGGGGACTATGGCTACACCTTC,CASSLFQGDYGYTF
-,TRBJ2-1,-,TRBV10-3,TGTGCCATCAGCCTCGACAGGGCGCGGGGAAATGAGCAGTTCTTC,CAISLDRARGNEQFF
TRBD2,TRBJ2-1,-,TRBV19,TGTGCCAGTAGTTCTCCTCCCCTAGCGGGAGTGTACAATGAGCAGTTCTTC,CASSSPPLAGVYNEQFF
TRBD1,TRBJ2-2,-,TRBV7-8,TGTGCCAGCAGAACGACCCGGGACAGGGGGGCCGGGGAGCTGTTTTTT,CASRTTRDRGAGELFF
-,TRBJ1-1,-,TRBV18,TGTGCCAGCTCACCCCCAAGTATGAACACTGAAGCTTTCTTT,CASSPPSMNTEAFF